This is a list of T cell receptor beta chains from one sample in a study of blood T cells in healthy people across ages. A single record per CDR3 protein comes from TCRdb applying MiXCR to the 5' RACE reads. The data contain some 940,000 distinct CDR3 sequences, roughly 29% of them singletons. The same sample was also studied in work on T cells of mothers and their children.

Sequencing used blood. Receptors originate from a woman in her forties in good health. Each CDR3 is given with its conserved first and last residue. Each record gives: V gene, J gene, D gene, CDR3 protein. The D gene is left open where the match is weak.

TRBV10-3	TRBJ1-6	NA	CAISQGKEQASSYNSPLHF
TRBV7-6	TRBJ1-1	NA	CASRSDGDTEAFF
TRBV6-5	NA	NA	CASAWGLGETYEQYF
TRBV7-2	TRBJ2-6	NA	CASSLARISGANVLTF
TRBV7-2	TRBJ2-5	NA	CASSRPYSTQYF
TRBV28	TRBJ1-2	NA	CASRVRDGVPYGYTF
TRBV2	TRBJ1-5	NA	CASRRRDTLNQPQHF
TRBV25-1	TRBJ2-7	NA	CASSELTSGDRSYEQYF
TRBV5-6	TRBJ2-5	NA	CASSRKPGIKETQYF
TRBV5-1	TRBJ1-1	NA	CASSSLSTDTEAFF
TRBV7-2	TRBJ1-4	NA	CASGKQGTNEKLFF
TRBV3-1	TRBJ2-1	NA	CASSQVFRGNGQFF
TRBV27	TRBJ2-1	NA	CASSLTSRHSPYNEQFF
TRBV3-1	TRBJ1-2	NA	CASSYRWENYGYTF
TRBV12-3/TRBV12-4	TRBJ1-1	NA	CASSLGPATEAFF
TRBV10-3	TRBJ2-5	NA	CAISEEAQIPKLETQYF
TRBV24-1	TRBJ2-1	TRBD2	CATAIGASSGASSYNEQFF
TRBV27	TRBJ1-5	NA	CASSFWAMNNQPQHF
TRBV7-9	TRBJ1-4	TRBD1	CASSPRQGGEKLFF
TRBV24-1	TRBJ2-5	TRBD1	CATSRTGLGEQYF
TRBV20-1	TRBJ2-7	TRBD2	CSAVTGGSYEQYF
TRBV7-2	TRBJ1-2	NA	CASSRDPTEYGYTF
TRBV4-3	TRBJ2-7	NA	CASSLRSEGSSYEQYF
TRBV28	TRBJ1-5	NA	CASRIGGTNQPQHF
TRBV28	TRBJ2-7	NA	CASSLPDEQYF
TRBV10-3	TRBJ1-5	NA	CAISERTIQGPWGLIQPQHF
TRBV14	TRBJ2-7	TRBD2	CASSQALAGGTTYEQYF
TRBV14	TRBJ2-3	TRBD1	CASSQDGQGRTDTQYF
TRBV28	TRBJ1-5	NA	CASSSTVGVYQPQHF
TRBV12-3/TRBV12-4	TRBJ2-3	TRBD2	CASSPSGGADAQYF
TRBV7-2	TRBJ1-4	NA	CASSSDGLANEKLFF
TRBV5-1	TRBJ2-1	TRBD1	CASSLVGTGLDEQFF
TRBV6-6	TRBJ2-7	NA	CASSYSPSSRATYEQYF
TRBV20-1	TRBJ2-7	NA	CSASGGTSTYEQYF
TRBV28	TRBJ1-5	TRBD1	CASSAGTGWNQPQHF
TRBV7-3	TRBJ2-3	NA	CASSPSASGTDTQYF
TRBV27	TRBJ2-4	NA	CASSLGAGRAKNIQYF
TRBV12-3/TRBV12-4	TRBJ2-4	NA	CASNLRSENIQYF
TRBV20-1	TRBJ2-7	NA	CSGSPTYEQYF
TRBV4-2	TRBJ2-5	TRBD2	CASSQEGASGGFQETQYF
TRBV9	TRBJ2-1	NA	CASSVAGAHHGNNEQFF
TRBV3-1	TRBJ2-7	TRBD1	CASSPGQVKDEQYF
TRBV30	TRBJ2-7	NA	CAWSDLKNTDPYEQYF
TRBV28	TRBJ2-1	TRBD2	CASSSSGGISYDEQFF
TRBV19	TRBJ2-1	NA	CASSIDASSSANEQFF
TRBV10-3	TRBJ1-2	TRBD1	CAIRGDSGRGYTF
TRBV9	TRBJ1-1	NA	CASSSWAGVREGTEAFF
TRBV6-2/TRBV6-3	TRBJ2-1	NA	CASSYAAGIFNEQFF
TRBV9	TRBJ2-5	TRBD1	CASSVRGYIGTGEETQYF
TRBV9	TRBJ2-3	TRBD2	CASSWTSGITDTQYF
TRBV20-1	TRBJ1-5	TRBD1	CSANAGTDSNQPQHF
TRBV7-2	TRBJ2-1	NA	CASSSIQDWGVFF
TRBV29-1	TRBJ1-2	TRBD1	CSVKQGDYGYTF
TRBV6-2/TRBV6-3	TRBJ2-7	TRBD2	CASSYFLAGDLSNEQYF
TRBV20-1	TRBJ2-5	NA	CSARGFRRGAEETQYF
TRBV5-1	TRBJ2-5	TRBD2	CASSLGRGGETQYF
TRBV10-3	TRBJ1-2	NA	CAISDQDYGYTF
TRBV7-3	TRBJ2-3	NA	CASSPRLGAADTQYF
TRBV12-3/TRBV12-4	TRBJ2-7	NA	CASSSRVRNEQYF
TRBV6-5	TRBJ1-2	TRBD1	CASSYSRTGENGYTF